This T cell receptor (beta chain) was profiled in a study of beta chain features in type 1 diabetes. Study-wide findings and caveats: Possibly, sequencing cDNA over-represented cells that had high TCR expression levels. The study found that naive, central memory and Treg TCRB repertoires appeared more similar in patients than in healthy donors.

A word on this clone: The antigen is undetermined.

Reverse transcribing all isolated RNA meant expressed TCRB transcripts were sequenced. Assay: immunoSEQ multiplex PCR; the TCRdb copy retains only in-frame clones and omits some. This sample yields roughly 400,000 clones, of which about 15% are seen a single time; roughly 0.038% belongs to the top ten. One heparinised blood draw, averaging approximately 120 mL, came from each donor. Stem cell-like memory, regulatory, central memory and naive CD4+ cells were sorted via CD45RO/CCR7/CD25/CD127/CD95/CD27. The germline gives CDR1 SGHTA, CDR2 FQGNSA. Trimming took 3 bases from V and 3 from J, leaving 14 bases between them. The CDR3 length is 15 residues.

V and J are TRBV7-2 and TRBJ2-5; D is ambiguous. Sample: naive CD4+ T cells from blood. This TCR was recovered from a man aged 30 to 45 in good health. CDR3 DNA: TGTGCCAGCAGCTTTACCTGGAGACGCGAAGAGACCCAGTACTTC. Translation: CASSFTWRREETQYF.